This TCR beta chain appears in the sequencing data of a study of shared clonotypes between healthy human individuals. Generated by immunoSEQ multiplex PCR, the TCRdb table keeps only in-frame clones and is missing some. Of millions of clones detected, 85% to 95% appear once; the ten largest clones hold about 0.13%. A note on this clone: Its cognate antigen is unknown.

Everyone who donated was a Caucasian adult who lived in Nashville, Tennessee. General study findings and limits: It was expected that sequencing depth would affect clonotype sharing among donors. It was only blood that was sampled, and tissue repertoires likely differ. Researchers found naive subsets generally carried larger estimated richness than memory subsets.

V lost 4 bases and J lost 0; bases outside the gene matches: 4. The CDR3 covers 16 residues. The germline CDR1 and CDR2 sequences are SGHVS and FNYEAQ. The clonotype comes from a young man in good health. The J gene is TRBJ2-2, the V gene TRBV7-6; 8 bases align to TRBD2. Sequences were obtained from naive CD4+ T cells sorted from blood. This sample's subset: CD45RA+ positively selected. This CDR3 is CASSSRLASNTGELFF. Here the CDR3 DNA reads TGTGCCAGCAGCTCTAGACTAGCGTCGAACACCGGGGAGCTGTTTTTT.